This T cell receptor beta chain was documented in a study of Graves' ophthalmopathy and Graves' hyperthyroidism. General study results and limits: Blood contained most expanded thyroid clonotypes exceeding 0.001 frequency.

The CDR3 spans 12 residues. Germline V gene lookup returns CDR1 WNHNN and CDR2 SYGVQD (reference sequence). V dropped 2 bases and J dropped 10 bases, with 8 bases sitting between them. As the template, RNA transcripts were used to amplify TCR beta CDR3 regions. Second-round multiplex PCR followed a first-round RT-PCR using HTBI primers. TCRdb reprocessed the multiplex PCR reads with MiXCR, giving one entry per CDR3 protein. The sample includes 450,000 to 600,000 distinct CDR3 sequences, about two fifths seen only once; the top ten take 4% to 5%. This clonotype was recorded many times. Antigen: not known.

Sequencing used peripheral blood or thyroid tissue (not recorded which). This receptor was identified in an adult man with Graves' hyperthyroidism. V usage is TRBV10-1 and J usage is TRBJ1-4; D ambiguous. CDR3 DNA sequence: TGCGCCAGCAGTGAGGGAGCGCGAAAACTGTTTTTT. It is translated as CASSEGARKLFF.